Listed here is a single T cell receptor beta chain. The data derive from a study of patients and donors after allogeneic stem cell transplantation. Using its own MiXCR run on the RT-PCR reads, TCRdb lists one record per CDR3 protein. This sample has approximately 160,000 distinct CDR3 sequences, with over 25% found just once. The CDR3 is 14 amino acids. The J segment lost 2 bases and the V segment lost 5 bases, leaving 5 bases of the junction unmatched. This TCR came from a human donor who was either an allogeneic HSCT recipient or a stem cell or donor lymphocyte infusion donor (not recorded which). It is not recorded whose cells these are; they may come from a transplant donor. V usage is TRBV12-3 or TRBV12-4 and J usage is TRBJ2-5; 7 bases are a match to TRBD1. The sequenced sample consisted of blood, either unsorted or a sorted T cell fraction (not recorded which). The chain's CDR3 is CASSIGQDQETQYF. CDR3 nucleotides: TGTGCCAGCAGTATAGGACAGGATCAAGAGACCCAGTACTTC.